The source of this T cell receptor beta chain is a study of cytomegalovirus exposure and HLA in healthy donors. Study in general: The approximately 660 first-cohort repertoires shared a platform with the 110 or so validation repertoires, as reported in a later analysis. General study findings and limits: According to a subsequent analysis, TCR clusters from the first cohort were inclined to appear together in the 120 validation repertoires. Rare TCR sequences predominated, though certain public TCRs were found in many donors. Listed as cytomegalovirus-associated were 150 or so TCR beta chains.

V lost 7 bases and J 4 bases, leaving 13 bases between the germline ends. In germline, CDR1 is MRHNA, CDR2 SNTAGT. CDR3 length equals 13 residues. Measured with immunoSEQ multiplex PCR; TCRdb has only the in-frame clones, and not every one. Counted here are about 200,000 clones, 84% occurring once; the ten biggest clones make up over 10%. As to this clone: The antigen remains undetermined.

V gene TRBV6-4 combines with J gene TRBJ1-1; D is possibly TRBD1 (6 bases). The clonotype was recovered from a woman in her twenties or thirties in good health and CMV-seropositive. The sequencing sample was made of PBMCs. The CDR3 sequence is CASNQGQGTEAFF. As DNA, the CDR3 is TGTGCCAGCAATCAGGGGCAGGGCACTGAAGCTTTCTTT.